This paragraph covers one TCR beta chain sequence. Its antigen remains unknown. The CDR3 consists of 16 residues. Germline CDR1 is SGHAT and CDR2 is FQDESV (reference sequence). V was shortened by 5 bases and J by 0 bases, with 15 bases between the two germline ends. The data stem from a study of shared clonotypes between healthy human individuals. In the study overall: The donors, two women and a few men, were aged 18 to 49. Regarding the study as a whole: Several donors held about 5% of naive CD4 clonotypes in common.

Some clones are missing from TCRdb's copy, which holds only in-frame ones; the method was immunoSEQ multiplex PCR. The sample contains about 2.4 million clones, approximately 93% of which appear only once. The origin of this receptor is a man aged 18 to 30 in good health. Some clones in this sample may be carry-over from other donors' samples. The chain links TRBV11-1 to TRBJ2-3; possibly TRBD1 or TRBD2 for D (5 bases each). Sequencing input: naive CD4+ T cells from PBMCs. Subset specified: CD45RA+ positively selected. The CDR3 loop is CASSPGTEQSTDTQYF. CDR3 DNA sequence: TGTGCCAGCAGCCCTGGGACGGAACAAAGCACAGATACGCAGTATTTT. The full variable domain, rest sourced from reference TRBV11-1 and TRBJ2-3, is EAEVAQSPRYKITEKSQAVAFWCDPISGHATLYWYRQILGQGPELLVQFQDESVVDDSQLPKDRFSAERLKGVDSTLKIQPAELGDSAMYLCASSPGTEQSTDTQYFGPGTRLTVL.